This T cell receptor (beta chain) was identified in a study of Graves' ophthalmopathy and Graves' hyperthyroidism. Study as a whole: Specimen type is peripheral blood, obtained at initial diagnosis before any treatment. Study observations and caveats: The model forecast ophthalmopathy progression, reaching around 70% sensitivity and 72% to 80% specificity.

The sequenced template was RNA, covering the TCR beta CDR3 region. HTBI-primed first-round RT-PCR preceded second-round multiplex PCR. TCRdb reprocessed the multiplex PCR reads via MiXCR and lists one record per CDR3 protein. The sample carries about 340,000 distinct CDR3 sequences, under 20% recorded once. Germline CDR1 PRHDT, CDR2 FYEKMQ (reference sequence). The V segment lost 6 bases and the J segment 6 bases; nucleotides outside the gene matches: 5. The length of the CDR3 is 14 residues. This clonotype was observed at least ten times. What it recognizes is unknown. Researchers turned away patients with other autoimmune diseases, uncontrolled infections, pregnancy or lactation.

The specimen sequenced was peripheral blood. This rearrangement joins TRBV13 to TRBJ2-7; 13 bases line up with TRBD2. This clonotype originated in an adult man with Graves' ophthalmopathy. The CDR3 sequence is CASRDGLAGVEQYF. CDR3 nucleotides: TGTGCCAGCAGGGACGGACTAGCGGGAGTCGAGCAGTACTTC.